This TCR beta chain was retrieved from a study of T cell repertoires in cytomegalovirus infection. About the study: The public TCR beta signatures pointed to both CMV infection and matching HLA type. Broader study findings: Based on cumulative public TCR beta family frequency, carriers of CMV plus the relevant HLA were identified. The response measured ex vivo was dominated by TCR beta clonotypes (HLA-C-restricted and CMV-specific).

Using its own MiXCR run on the reads, TCRdb lists one record per CDR3 protein. Counted here are about 130,000 distinct CDR3 sequences, more than 20% occurring once; the ten biggest clones make up around 32%. The CDR3 is 16 residues long. Germline CDR1 and CDR2: SGHTA and FQGNSA. Trimming pared 2 bases from V and 7 bases from J, leaving 15 bases between. This clonotype was seen many times. Its antigen is not known. The specimen sequenced was PBMCs, sequenced either directly or after in vitro stimulation (not recorded which). The J gene is TRBJ1-6, the V gene TRBV7-2, with D perhaps TRBD1 (5 bases). This TCR was sampled from a human donor in good health (CMV status not recorded). Some clones in this sample may be carry-over from other donors' samples. CDR3 region: CASSLRGGATNSPLHF. As DNA, the CDR3 is TGTGCCAGCAGCTTAAGGGGAGGGGCCACAAATTCACCCCTCCACTTT.